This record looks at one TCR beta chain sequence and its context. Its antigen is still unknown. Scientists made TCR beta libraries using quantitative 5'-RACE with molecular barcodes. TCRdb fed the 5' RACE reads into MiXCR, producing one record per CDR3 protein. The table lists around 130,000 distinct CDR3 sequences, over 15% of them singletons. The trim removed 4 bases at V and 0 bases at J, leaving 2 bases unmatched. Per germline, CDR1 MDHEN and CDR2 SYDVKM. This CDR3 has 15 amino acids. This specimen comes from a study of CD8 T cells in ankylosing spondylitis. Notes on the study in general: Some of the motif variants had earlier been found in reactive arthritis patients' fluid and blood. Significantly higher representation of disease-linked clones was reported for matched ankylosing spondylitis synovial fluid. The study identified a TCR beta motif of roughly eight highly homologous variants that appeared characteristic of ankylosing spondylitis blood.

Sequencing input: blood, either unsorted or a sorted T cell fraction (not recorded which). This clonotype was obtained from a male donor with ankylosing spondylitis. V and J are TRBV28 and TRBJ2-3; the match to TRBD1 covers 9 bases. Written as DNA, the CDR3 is TGTGCCAGCAGTTGGACAGGGGATAGCACAGATACGCAGTATTTT. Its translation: CASSWTGDSTDTQYF.